This TCR beta chain appears in the sequencing data of a study of cytomegalovirus exposure and HLA in healthy donors. Study-wide results and limits: The study flagged fewer than 200 TCR beta chains as cytomegalovirus-associated. For most TCR beta V segments, an earlier analysis put the productive rate at about 87% or about 30% of the time. Later work found most CMV-associated TCR beta chains apparently HLA-restricted.

The study ran its PCR with 60 Vbeta and 13 Jbeta primers. Only in-frame clones appear in the TCRdb table, and some are missing; sequencing was by immunoSEQ multiplex PCR. This table holds 170,000 or so clones, roughly 81% found once. Comment on this clone: Its specificity is unknown.

The CDR3 loop spans 13 amino acids. The germline V gene has CDR1 MNHEY and CDR2 SMNVEV (reference sequence). The J segment lost 3 bases and the V segment lost 6 bases, leaving 4 bases of the junction unmatched. This TCR came from a girl aged 10 to 17 in good health and CMV-seropositive. The chain recombines TRBV27 with TRBJ2-5; 7 bases agree with TRBD1. Sequencing was carried out using PBMCs. The CDR3 nucleotides are TGTGCCAGCAGGAGGGGGCCGAAAGAGACCCAGTACTTC. Protein product: CASRRGPKETQYF.